The following is a T cell receptor beta chain sequence with its context. The antigen it recognizes is unknown. One base away there is no much larger clone; base qualities are not given. These reads were obtained on an Illumina NovaSeq 6000. cDNA libraries for TCRalpha and TCRbeta were prepared by 5'RACE using constant-segment primers, with sample barcodes and unique molecular identifiers added. Trizol reagent was used to extract RNA from every sample. Library amplification was performed in two PCR steps, and a second sample barcode and Illumina TruSeq adapters were introduced in the second step. Sequencing of the libraries was done on an Illumina NovaSeq, producing 2 x 150 bp paired-end reads. Turning to the authors' computational methods: The reads were demultiplexed and collapsed into UMI-guided consensus sequences using migec v1.2.7. With mixcr v2.1.11, UMI consensuses were aligned to TRA and TRB V and J templates and assembled into clonotypes. Expanded or contracted clonotypes were those called significant by both edgeR and NoisET, with noise models trained on biological replicates. For edgeR calls, the cutoffs were a false discovery rate-adjusted p below 0.01 and a log2 fold-change threshold of 1. As an exploratory analysis of dynamics, max-normalized trajectories of the 1000 most abundant clonotypes were examined with PCA combined with hierarchical clustering. Separately sequenced CD4+ and CD8+ repertoires were used to assign the CD4 or CD8 phenotype of responding clones. The public reads were reprocessed in TCRdb via fastp at Q25 and MiXCR, keeping in-frame beta chains. Rows with one shared CDR3 protein collapse into an entry with the most common genes and DNA. TCRdb's processing, not the study's, gives the V and J calls here. Recorded for this sample are over 300,000 distinct CDR3 sequences; 20% to 25% of them occurred a single time. The top ten clones comprise 21% of the sample.

PBMCs were isolated by Ficoll-Paque density gradient centrifugation. CDR1 and CDR2 are read off the germline V gene (reference sequence) as SEHNR and FQNEAQ. V is pared back by 5 bases and J by 6 bases, with 16 bases lying between the germline termini. The CDR3 runs 15 amino acids, cysteine and phenylalanine included. CDR3 DNA is the only sequence kept; it has 45 bases, read in frame from the first base. The data originate from a study of T-cell memory formation after mild COVID-19 (dated by TCRdb to about 2021). In the study overall: TCR sequence clusters from the two donors were largely donor specific. In two donors, T-cell clones that expanded and contracted after mild COVID-19 were followed by sequencing TCRalpha and TCRbeta repertoires longitudinally. The cohort was made up of two young adult volunteers, one female and one male, who were previously healthy.

Broad study findings and their caveats: Some responding clones were detected in pre-infection memory, suggesting pre-existing cross-reactive memory T cells joined the SARS-CoV-2 response. Whether the second-wave clones peaking on day 37 were SARS-CoV-2 specific was not confirmed. From day 15 to 85, contracting clones showed balanced CD4/CD8 phenotypes, whereas a second wave of clones that expanded from day 15 to 37 leaned towards CD4+. Contracting CD4+ clones turned up mainly in the CM and EM memory subsets, whereas EMRA was where CD8+ clones were enriched. The study covered only two mild cases, and larger cohorts including severe cases with pre-infection samples were considered necessary.

This receptor was obtained from a man aged 18-30 years who had mild COVID-19 (a few samples of this study predate the infection). The sample titles of this study are shuffled in the database, so cell type and time point are left out; the donor was told from shared clones. Sample: PBMCs or a T cell subset sorted from them (not recorded which). In this chain, TRBV7-9 is recombined with TRBJ1-4, with TRBD1 tentatively as D gene (6 bases match). At the DNA level, the sequence is TGTGCCAGCAGCATCTCACAGGGCCTTGATGAAAAACTGTTTTTT. This codes for CASSISQGLDEKLFF.